Listed below are T cell receptor beta chains from one sample, sequenced in a study of human T cells and chemical hapten exposure. TCRdb re-called the RACE reads through MiXCR, storing one row per CDR3 protein. The data show some 88,000 distinct CDR3 sequences, 11% seen once. Material: whole blood, obtained in connection with sensitization to the hapten diphenylcyclopropenone (DPC). The receptors here all came from a man aged 40-49 years with alopecia areata. Some clones in this sample may be carry-over from other donors' samples. Both conserved end residues are part of each CDR3. The order of the fields is CDR3 protein, CDR3 DNA, V gene, clone size, D gene, J gene. The D gene is left open where the match is weak. Only part of the rows carry a size: once, few, many, or a class if the clone is expanded.

cdr3_aa: CLAEGAYGYTF
cdr3_nt: TGCCTAGCGGAGGGGGCCTATGGCTACACCTTC
v_call: TRBV29-1
clone_size: .
d_call: TRBD1
j_call: TRBJ1-2

cdr3_aa: CASPRGGKLEDTQYF
cdr3_nt: TGTGCCAGCCCAAGGGGGGGAAAACTAGAGGATACGCAGTATTTT
v_call: TRBV6-1
clone_size: .
d_call: .
j_call: TRBJ2-3

cdr3_aa: CATLAENYNEQFF
cdr3_nt: TGTGCCACTCTAGCGGAGAACTACAATGAGCAGTTCTTC
v_call: TRBV21-1
clone_size: many
d_call: .
j_call: TRBJ2-1

cdr3_aa: CSVASGANTGELFF
cdr3_nt: TGCAGCGTCGCTAGCGGCGCGAACACCGGGGAGCTGTTTTTT
v_call: TRBV29-1
clone_size: .
d_call: TRBD2
j_call: TRBJ2-2

cdr3_aa: CASSDLDYGYTF
cdr3_nt: TGTGCCAGCAGTGACCTCGACTATGGCTACACCTTC
v_call: TRBV25-1
clone_size: few
d_call: .
j_call: TRBJ1-2

cdr3_aa: CASSQDLRMIYGYTF
cdr3_nt: TGTGCCAGCAGCCAAGATCTACGCATGATCTATGGCTACACCTTC
v_call: TRBV4-2
clone_size: many
d_call: .
j_call: TRBJ1-2

cdr3_aa: CASSPRHILAKNIQYF
cdr3_nt: TGTGCCAGCAGTCCCCGACACATATTAGCCAAAAACATTCAGTACTTC
v_call: TRBV12-3/TRBV12-4
clone_size: many
d_call: .
j_call: TRBJ2-4

cdr3_aa: CASSARLAGGLGTDTQYF
cdr3_nt: TGTGCCAGCAGCGCAAGACTAGCGGGAGGGCTCGGCACAGATACGCAGTATTTT
v_call: TRBV7-2
clone_size: few
d_call: TRBD2
j_call: TRBJ2-3

cdr3_aa: CASTPTLPDTQYF
cdr3_nt: TGTGCCAGCACTCCAACCCTACCAGATACGCAGTATTTT
v_call: TRBV28
clone_size: many
d_call: .
j_call: TRBJ2-3

cdr3_aa: CAWSLGRLTGNTIYF
cdr3_nt: TGTGCCTGGAGTCTGGGGAGATTAACTGGAAACACCATATATTTT
v_call: TRBV30
clone_size: .
d_call: .
j_call: TRBJ1-3

cdr3_aa: CASSPLTGDYEQYF
cdr3_nt: TGTGCCAGCAGCCCTTTGACAGGGGACTACGAGCAGTACTTC
v_call: TRBV11-2
clone_size: few
d_call: TRBD1
j_call: TRBJ2-7

cdr3_aa: CSVSSAQGAGTDTQYF
cdr3_nt: TGCAGCGTTTCATCAGCACAGGGGGCAGGCACAGATACGCAGTATTTT
v_call: TRBV29-1
clone_size: .
d_call: TRBD1
j_call: TRBJ2-3

cdr3_aa: CATSRDRSNGNTIYF
cdr3_nt: TGTGCCACCAGCAGAGATCGGTCAAACGGAAACACCATATATTTT
v_call: TRBV15
clone_size: few
d_call: .
j_call: TRBJ1-3

cdr3_aa: CSATPVNSGNTIYF
cdr3_nt: TGCAGTGCCACCCCGGTCAACTCTGGAAACACCATATATTTT
v_call: TRBV20-1
clone_size: .
d_call: .
j_call: TRBJ1-3

cdr3_aa: CASRSGGARTEAFF
cdr3_nt: TGTGCCAGCAGAAGCGGGGGCGCGAGGACTGAAGCTTTCTTT
v_call: TRBV6-4
clone_size: few
d_call: .
j_call: TRBJ1-1

cdr3_aa: CASSWRTGELFF
cdr3_nt: TGTGCCAGCAGTTGGAGGACCGGGGAGCTGTTTTTT
v_call: TRBV6-2/TRBV6-3
clone_size: few
d_call: .
j_call: TRBJ2-2

cdr3_aa: CASVGGSTDTQYF
cdr3_nt: TGTGCCAGCGTTGGAGGTAGCACAGATACGCAGTATTTT
v_call: TRBV6-5
clone_size: .
d_call: .
j_call: TRBJ2-3

cdr3_aa: CASSPQGGLVYF
cdr3_nt: TGTGCCAGCAGCCCACAAGGGGGACTGGTGTACTTC
v_call: TRBV3-1
clone_size: few
d_call: .
j_call: TRBJ2-7

cdr3_aa: CASRPGSGTIQETQYF
cdr3_nt: TGTGCCAGCAGACCGGGTAGCGGTACGATTCAAGAGACCCAGTACTTC
v_call: TRBV6-2/TRBV6-3
clone_size: .
d_call: .
j_call: TRBJ2-5

cdr3_aa: CASRLTGRGETQYF
cdr3_nt: TGTGCCAGCAGGTTAACAGGGAGAGGTGAGACCCAGTACTTC
v_call: TRBV6-5
clone_size: .
d_call: .
j_call: TRBJ2-5

cdr3_aa: CASSQGTGGVQFF
cdr3_nt: TGTGCCAGCAGCCAAGGGACCGGGGGTGTCCAATTCTTC
v_call: TRBV3-1
clone_size: .
d_call: .
j_call: TRBJ2-1

cdr3_aa: CASSYSGLAGRSYEQYF
cdr3_nt: TGTGCCAGCAGTTACTCTGGGCTAGCGGGCCGCTCCTACGAGCAGTACTTC
v_call: TRBV6-5
clone_size: many
d_call: TRBD2
j_call: TRBJ2-7

cdr3_aa: CDRLYGYTF
cdr3_nt: TGTGACCGCCTCTATGGCTACACCTTC
v_call: TRBV28
clone_size: few
d_call: .
j_call: TRBJ1-2

cdr3_aa: CASSFRDRVTGEQFF
cdr3_nt: TGTGCCAGCAGTTTCCGGGATAGAGTGACGGGTGAGCAGTTCTTC
v_call: TRBV27
clone_size: .
d_call: .
j_call: TRBJ2-1